What follows describes a single T cell receptor beta chain. This CDR3 comprises 14 residues. V was trimmed by 3 bases and J by 7 bases, leaving 15 bases between them. Germline CDR1 reads LGHNA; CDR2 reads YNFKEQ. This entry belongs to a study of cytomegalovirus exposure and HLA in healthy donors. Overall study context: In an earlier analysis, some 110 million unique TCR beta sequences were found from about 180 million T cells.

PCR used 60 Vbeta primers and 13 Jbeta primers. Only in-frame clones appear in the TCRdb table, and some are missing; sequencing was by immunoSEQ multiplex PCR. The sample includes approximately 130,000 clones, approximately 9% seen only once; the top ten take around 7%. Sequenced: PBMCs. The receptor was isolated from a woman in her forties in good health and CMV-seropositive. The chain employs TRBV4-2 and TRBJ1-2; D may be TRBD1 (6 bases). CDR3 bases: TGTGCCAGCAGCCAGGTAACAGGGATAGGTGGCTACACCTTC. Translating gives CASSQVTGIGGYTF.